This entry lists 30 T cell receptor beta chains sequenced from one sample in a study of spatial heterogeneity in lung cancer. Findings and caveats of the study: For expanded intratumoral alpha and beta TCRs, counts tracked tumor mutation counts.

Each CDR3 protein gets one entry after TCRdb re-called the 5' RACE reads with MiXCR. The table has about 9,300 distinct CDR3 sequences, roughly 6.3% seen once. For these TCRs, the target antigens are not known. As for time point: sample taken at primary tumor resection. Specimen: lung tumor tissue, collected at surgery. These receptors were taken from a male donor with early-stage non-small cell lung cancer.

The chain combines TRBV7-3 with TRBJ1-2, with TRBD1 identical over 11 bases. CDR3 length: 14 residues. The J segment lost 6 bases and the V segment lost 5 bases, leaving 5 bases of the junction unmatched. The germline gives CDR1 SGHTA, CDR2 FQGTGA. The CDR3 DNA is TGTGCCAGCAGCCCGGGACAGGGGGGGAATGGCTACACCTTC. It yields the protein CASSPGQGGNGYTF.

At least ten counts were recorded for this clonotype. J is TRBJ2-5 and V is TRBV11-2; the D is unclear. The germline V gene encodes CDR1 SGHAT and CDR2 FQNNGV. CDR3 length: 15 residues. Trimming cost V 4 bases and J 0 bases, with 12 bases left between them. CDR3 nucleotide sequence: TGTGCCAGCAGCTCCCCCTCCGGACACCAAGAGACCCAGTACTTC. It encodes CASSSPSGHQETQYF.

This clonotype was detected ten times or more. The rearrangement joins TRBV12-3 or TRBV12-4 to TRBJ2-1; TRBD1 matches 10 bases. The junction had 3 bases not matched to a gene; V was cut back by 1 base and J by 6 bases. CDR3 size: 15 residues. CDR3 DNA sequence: TGTGCCAGCAGTTTAGGGACAGGGGGTTTCAATGAGCAGTTCTTC. It specifies CASSLGTGGFNEQFF.

J is TRBJ2-7 and V is TRBV10-3; the D gene is possibly TRBD1 (5 bases). The CDR3 loop spans 14 amino acids. V was clipped by 10 bases and J by 2 bases, with 18 bases between them. Germline V lookup: CDR1 ENHRY, CDR2 SYGVKD. In DNA form, the CDR3 reads TGTGCCACCAAAGATGGCAGGGTAGCCTACGAGCAGTACTTC. Translated, it gives CATKDGRVAYEQYF.

Many counts were recorded for this clonotype. The chain links TRBV4-1 to TRBJ2-2, with unresolved D. Germline CDR1 MGHRA, CDR2 YSYEKL. V was shortened by 0 bases and J by 4 bases, with 6 bases between the two germline ends. The CDR3 length is 14 residues. Written as DNA, the CDR3 is TGCGCCAGCAGCCAAGATAGGAGCACCGGGGAGCTGTTTTTT. Protein: CASSQDRSTGELFF.

This clonotype appeared a few times. V usage is TRBV7-2 and J usage is TRBJ1-5, with D hard to call. The CDR3 has 16 residues. Trimming took off 1 base at V and 2 bases at J, with 12 bases between the two ends. The germline V gene has CDR1 SGHTA and CDR2 FQGNSA. In DNA, the CDR3 is TGTGCCAGCAGCTTAGAGGGAAGGAGCGGCAATCAGCCCCAGCATTTT. As protein: CASSLEGRSGNQPQHF.

By share, this clonotype ranks as medium-sized. The genes are TRBV6-2 or TRBV6-3 and TRBJ2-2; the D is unclear. The CDR3 is 10 residues long. Germline V lookup: CDR1 MNHEY, CDR2 SVGEGT. Deletions cut 6 bases from V and 8 bases from J, with 4 bases between. CDR3 amino acids: CASRDGELFF. The CDR3 DNA reads as TGTGCCAGCAGAGATGGGGAGCTGTTTTTT.

This clonotype occurred many times. This chain links TRBV27 with TRBJ1-1, with 7 bases identical to TRBD1. Losses at the gene ends were 0 bases for V and 2 bases for J; bases not matched to a gene: 9. The germline V gene has CDR1 MNHEY and CDR2 SMNVEV (reference sequence). The CDR3 has 17 residues. The CDR3 coding sequence is TGTGCCAGCAGTTTATCGGGACAGCTTACCATTAACACTGAAGCTTTCTTT. As protein: CASSLSGQLTINTEAFF.

Ten or more counts support this clonotype. The V and J genes are TRBV20-1 and TRBJ1-4; TRBD1 is a possible D gene (6 bases). This CDR3 is built from 12 residues. Germline-derived CDR1 and CDR2 are DFQATT and SNEGSKA (reference sequence). V lost 5 bases, J lost 8 bases, and 12 bases lay in between. CDR3 nucleotide sequence: TGCAGTGCTCCCGGGGGGCAAGAAAAACTGTTTTTT. Translating gives CSAPGGQEKLFF.

The chain carries TRBV5-1 and TRBJ1-5, with a possible D match to TRBD1 (5 bases). V was pared by 0 bases and J by 10 bases, with 11 bases between. Per the germline V gene, CDR1 is SGHRS and CDR2 is YFSETQ. The CDR3 runs to 13 residues. The CDR3 nucleotides read TGCGCCAGCAGCTTGGGGCAGGGAGGTCCCCAGCATTTT. Its protein is CASSLGQGGPQHF.

This clonotype has at least ten counts. The V gene is TRBV7-2, the J gene TRBJ2-7, with D perhaps TRBD2 (5 bases). V lost 10 bases and J 3 bases, leaving 16 bases between the germline ends. CDR3 length: 13 residues. Per the germline V gene, CDR1 is SGHTA and CDR2 is FQGNSA. The CDR3 bases are TGTGCCACTGAAAGGCTAGCTGACTACGAGCAGTACTTC. Its translation is CATERLADYEQYF.

This clonotype has a handful of counts. J is TRBJ1-6 and V is TRBV20-1, with D maybe TRBD1 (5 bases). In germline, CDR1 is DFQATT, CDR2 SNEGSKA (reference sequence). The CDR3 loop spans 13 amino acids. V lost 5 bases and J 7 bases, leaving 12 bases between the germline ends. CDR3 sequence reads: CSAQGPGNSPLHF. As DNA, the CDR3 is TGCAGTGCTCAGGGACCCGGGAATTCACCCCTCCACTTT.

By share, this clonotype counts as medium-sized (0.01 to 0.1%). CDR3 in DNA: TGCAGTGCTAGAGATCTGGACAGGGGACTTAGCAATCAGCCCCAGCATTTT. Translated, it gives CSARDLDRGLSNQPQHF. The chain is built from TRBV20-1 and TRBJ1-5, with 9 bases matching TRBD1. This CDR3 is built from 17 residues. V was clipped by 0 bases and J by 0 bases; unmatched bases: 6. CDR1 is DFQATT, CDR2 SNEGSKA, per germline (reference sequence).

Details on this clonotype: A clone one base away is much larger, so this may be a read error. The CDR3 DNA reads as TGTGCCAGCAGTTTAGGAAATCGGGGACGCACAGATACGCAGTATTTT. It yields the protein CASSLGNRGRTDTQYF. The chain is built from TRBV12-3 or TRBV12-4 and TRBJ2-3; D possibly matches TRBD1 or TRBD2 (5 bases each). Deletions cut 1 base from V and 1 base from J, with 12 bases between. This CDR3 is 16 amino acids long.

This clonotype was counted many times. The chain joins TRBV7-2 to TRBJ2-3; TRBD2 agrees at 9 bases. CDR3 length equals 17 residues. V shed 5 bases and J 6 bases; nucleotides not matched to a gene: 15. Germline lookup yields CDR1 SGHTA and CDR2 FQGNSA. The CDR3 sequence: CASSPYPLAGSKDTQYF. The CDR3 nucleotides are TGTGCCAGCAGCCCATACCCCCTAGCGGGGAGCAAGGATACGCAGTATTTT.

This clonotype is medium-sized. This chain connects TRBV2 to TRBJ1-1; TRBD1 aligns across 8 bases. The CDR3 is 16 amino acids. Germline values: CDR1 SNHLY, CDR2 FYNNEI. V was clipped by 6 bases and J by 0 bases; unmatched bases: 9. The CDR3 sequence: CASSARTGQVNTEAFF. Written as DNA, the CDR3 is TGTGCCAGCAGCGCCCGGACAGGGCAGGTGAACACTGAAGCTTTCTTT.

This clonotype appeared many times. The chain has TRBV27 and TRBJ1-1, with TRBD1 identical over 12 bases. Germline assignment: CDR1 MNHEY and CDR2 SMNVEV (reference sequence). V lost 0 bases to trimming and J lost 6 bases; unmatched junction nucleotides: 2. This CDR3 is 15 amino acids long. CDR3 protein: CASSLSGTGGSEAFF. The CDR3, as DNA: TGTGCCAGCAGTTTATCGGGGACAGGGGGCTCTGAAGCTTTCTTT.

The chain employs TRBV28 and TRBJ2-3; 15 bases map to TRBD2. Germline V lookup: CDR1 MDHEN, CDR2 SYDVKM. This CDR3 region has 17 residues. V was pared by 4 bases and J by 6 bases, with 8 bases of the junction left unmatched. The CDR3 region has the DNA TGTGCCAGCAGTTCCGGGACTAGCGGGGGGCTGGGGGATACGCAGTATTTT. It yields the protein CASSSGTSGGLGDTQYF.

In its sample, this clonotype was seen many times. The chain carries TRBV6-2 or TRBV6-3 and TRBJ1-1, with D uncertain. Looked up from germline, CDR1 is MNHEY and CDR2 is SVGEGT. This CDR3 is built from 14 residues. Between the trimmed V and J ends, which lost 2 bases and 6 bases, there was a span of 13 bases. The CDR3 is CASSYPEMAAEAFF. The CDR3 coding sequence is TGTGCCAGCAGTTACCCAGAAATGGCAGCTGAAGCTTTCTTT.

This clonotype was seen ten or more times. The rearrangement uses TRBV29-1 and TRBJ1-1; no clear D. The CDR3 totals 10 residues. Trimming took off 4 bases at V and 5 bases at J, with 5 bases between the two ends. In germline, CDR1 is SQVTM, CDR2 ANQGSEA. Here the CDR3 reads CSVGETEAFF. The CDR3 region has the DNA TGCAGCGTTGGTGAAACTGAAGCTTTCTTT.

This sequence joins TRBV20-1 and TRBJ2-1, with 8 bases fitting TRBD1. From germline, CDR1 is DFQATT and CDR2 SNEGSKA (reference sequence). This CDR3 comprises 16 residues. V was pared by 6 bases and J by 1 base, with 11 bases of the junction left unmatched. The CDR3 DNA is TGCAGTGCAACAGATCAGGGGGCTCAGTCCTACAATGAGCAGTTCTTC. Protein: CSATDQGAQSYNEQFF.

The sample holds many counts of this clonotype. The chain uses TRBV7-8 and TRBJ1-3; D is undetermined. The CDR3 runs 13 residues. In germline, CDR1 is SGHVS, CDR2 FQNEAQ. V was trimmed by 2 bases and J by 7 bases, leaving 9 bases between them. The CDR3 DNA reads TGTGCCAGCAGCTTAAATCAACGGAACACCATATATTTT. It translates to CASSLNQRNTIYF.

The count of this clonotype is one. Being one base from a much bigger clone, this may be a read error. The V gene is TRBV20-1, the J gene TRBJ2-1; D is unresolved. The CDR3 consists of 10 residues. Germline-derived CDR1 and CDR2 are DFQATT and SNEGSKA (reference sequence). The CDR3, as DNA: TGCAGTGCCTACCACAATCAGCAGTTCTTC. It is translated as CSAYHNQQFF.

The chain carries TRBV7-9 and TRBJ2-1; unclear D gene. Trimming shortened V by 5 bases and J by 0 bases, and 14 bases separated the two germline ends. This CDR3 comprises 16 residues. From germline, CDR1 is SEHNR and CDR2 FQNEAQ (reference sequence). Here the CDR3 DNA reads TGTGCCAGCAGCGCGCCCGCGATCCCCTCCTACAATGAGCAGTTCTTC. It codes for CASSAPAIPSYNEQFF.

There are many counts of this clonotype. The chain joins TRBV7-2 to TRBJ2-3; D is possibly TRBD1 (5 bases). CDR3 length: 16 residues. From germline, CDR1 is SGHTA and CDR2 FQGNSA. Trimming took 1 base from V and 0 from J, leaving 11 bases between them. The CDR3 bases are TGTGCCAGCAGCTTAGGGCTGGGGCCTAGCACAGATACGCAGTATTTT. It encodes CASSLGLGPSTDTQYF.

This clonotype was seen at least ten times. The chain carries TRBV12-3 or TRBV12-4 and TRBJ2-5; D not resolved. This CDR3 has 13 residues. V shed 3 bases and J shed 5 bases, with 10 bases lying between them. In DNA, the CDR3 is TGTGCCAGCAGTTTCAACACTGGGGAGACCCAGTACTTC. Translated, it gives CASSFNTGETQYF.

This clonotype is classed as medium-sized (0.01 to 0.1%). V is TRBV7-2 and J is TRBJ2-7; 9 bases align to TRBD1. Trimming removed 5 bases from V and 5 bases from J; junction bases left unmatched: 7. Looked up from germline, CDR1 is SGHTA and CDR2 is FQGNSA. The CDR3 contains 14 residues. CDR3 residues: CASSARDRVHEQYF. CDR3 coding DNA: TGTGCCAGCAGCGCCCGGGACAGGGTCCACGAGCAGTACTTC.

This clonotype is classed as hyperexpanded. This sequence joins TRBV11-2 and TRBJ1-4; D is uncertain. The CDR3 is made up of 15 amino acids. Per the germline V gene, CDR1 is SGHAT and CDR2 is FQNNGV. The V end was cut by 0 bases, the J end by 0 bases, with 5 bases between. Here the CDR3 reads CASSLEWATNEKLFF. In nucleotides, the CDR3 is TGTGCCAGCAGCTTAGAATGGGCAACTAATGAAAAACTGTTTTTT.

In its sample, this clonotype was seen many times. The rearrangement uses TRBV30 and TRBJ1-4; D not resolved. V lost 0 bases and J 8 bases, leaving 10 bases between the germline ends. The CDR3 covers 13 residues. The V gene's germline CDR1 is GTSNPN and CDR2 SVGIG (reference sequence). The CDR3 sequence: CAWSVLRGEKLFF. CDR3 coding DNA: TGTGCCTGGAGTGTATTACGGGGAGAAAAACTGTTTTTT.

This clonotype has only a few counts. The rearrangement links TRBV7-3 to TRBJ1-1; no clear D. V lost 4 bases and J lost 3, with 9 bases in between. Looked up from germline, CDR1 is SGHTA and CDR2 is FQGTGA. There are 13 residues in the CDR3. The CDR3 nucleotides are TGTGCCAGCAGCTCAAACACCCACACTGAAGCTTTCTTT. Protein sequence: CASSSNTHTEAFF.